This T cell receptor beta chain appears in the sequencing data of a study of blood T cell repertoires in COVID-19. Study-wide background: Acute and convalescent COVID-19 specimens originated in the United States, Italy and Spain.

Original data processing: Amplified reference gene primers provided the basis for estimating nucleated cell counts. Sequencing was performed with immunoSEQ multiplex PCR; in TCRdb, only in-frame clones are kept and a portion is missing. The DNA was the basis for D and trimming; V, J and clone size are from that table. The top ten clones hold approximately 1.8% of a sample with around 140,000 clones, 88% of them seen once. The CDR3 runs 13 residues. Trimming cost V 4 bases and J 5 bases, with 10 bases left between them. Germline values: CDR1 SGHRS, CDR2 YFSETQ. The sequence was obtained from a man aged 65 to 85 with acute or convalescent COVID-19. What was sequenced was peripheral blood. The genes are TRBV5-1 and TRBJ1-5, with D tentatively TRBD1 (5 bases). The CDR3 loop is CASSQEGDQPQHF. The CDR3 DNA reads TGCGCCAGCAGCCAGGAAGGGGATCAGCCCCAGCATTTT.